This TCR beta chain was profiled in a study of human T cells and chemical hapten exposure. General study results and limits: Sensitizing with DPC caused no change in TCRs above 1 in 1000 frequency.

The time point denotes: healthy volunteer bleed at 6 weeks. Total RNA extraction was carried out from unfractionated whole blood. Concerning this clonotype: Its antigen is not known.

MiXCR, run by TCRdb on the RACE reads, gives a single entry per CDR3 protein. The table records 40,000 to 45,000 distinct CDR3 sequences, 3% to 4.5% of them present only once. The CDR3 consists of 18 residues. The germline V gene encodes CDR1 MGHRA and CDR2 YSYEKL. V was pared by 0 bases and J by 1 base, with 18 bases between. Input material: whole blood. The clonotype originates from a human donor in good health. Some clones in this sample may be carry-over from other donors' samples. The J gene is TRBJ2-5, the V gene TRBV4-1; either TRBD1 or TRBD2 may fit D (5 bases each). CDR3 sequence reads: CASSQEPSGLGFQETQYF. The CDR3 coding sequence is TGCGCCAGCAGCCAAGAACCGTCGGGGCTGGGATTCCAAGAGACCCAGTACTTC.